The text below deals with one TCR beta chain. In this sample, this clonotype turned up a few times. This clone's antigen is unknown. No qualities accompany the bases; no much larger clone lies one base away. This sample was included in a study of vaccination and CD4 T cells after COVID-19 (dated 2022 in TCRdb). As for the study more broadly: Every convalescent patient had a positive nasal swab PCR test for SARS-CoV-2, with mild disease in under ten patients and severe disease in one. Each participant got two doses of either the Pfizer-BioNTech BNT162b2 vaccine (n=8) or the Moderna mRNA-1273 vaccine (n=2). The spike-specific CD4+ TCR repertoire was compared before and after mRNA vaccination in 10 COVID-19 convalescent patients and a handful of infection-naive healthy vaccine recipients. The convalescent cohort included six males and four females, with two Hispanic individuals, seven Caucasians, two Asians and one multiracial person. Post-COVID blood samples were collected from convalescent patients a median of around 100 days after diagnosis, with a range of about 35 to 180 days. Post-vaccine blood samples were taken a median of about 70 days after the second vaccine dose, with a range of about 14 to 241 days. In control cultures, a CEFX viral epitope pool was used as positive control, an HIV-1 Nef peptide pool was used as negative control, or no peptide was added. Culture stimuli were overlapping spike peptide pools from SARS-CoV-2 and from the common cold coronaviruses HCoV-NL63, HCoV-OC43 and HCoV-229E. General conclusions and limits of the study: In convalescent patients, a median around 83% of post-vaccine SARS-CoV-2-reactive clones were detected only after vaccination, and vaccine-specific priming was suggested by this finding. In convalescent patients, nearly all vaccine-specific clones (304 of 307) were found to be mono-reactive for SARS-CoV-2 spike rather than cross-reactive with common cold coronaviruses. The median number of SARS-CoV-2-reactive clonotypes rose from 21 after infection to roughly 38 after vaccination, but the change was not significant. The study included relatively few convalescent patients and did not analyze early timepoints after natural infection.

To prepare the library, PCR was applied. TCR sequencing of DNA from cultured CD4+ T cells used the Oncomine TCR Beta short-read assay at the Johns Hopkins FTIC core. Genomic DNA was extracted from the cultured CD4+ T cells with the QIAamp micro DNA kit. The Oncomine TCR Beta libraries from cultured CD4+ T cells were pooled using unique dual indexes and then sequenced on an Illumina iSeq 100. In the paper's pipeline: Non-productive sequences were filtered out, and CDR3s that did not start with C, did not end with F or W, or were shorter than 7 amino acids were discarded. Antigen-specific clonotypes were identified using the MANAFEST web application through comparison of peptide-stimulated wells with reference and other culture wells. An FDR below 0.05, an odds ratio above 5, and a productive frequency above 0.1% in at least two of three replicate wells were required for clones to be considered positive. Clonotypes that were significantly expanded in both SARS-CoV-2 spike wells and at least one common cold coronavirus spike condition were defined as cross-reactive. Using R version 3.6.1, CDR3 homology was evaluated through Levenshtein distances (stringdist) along with unrooted phylogenetic trees (ape). TCRdb itself trimmed the public reads at Q25 with fastp, ran MiXCR and retained productive beta chains. Records with the same CDR3 protein are collapsed into one entry carrying the most frequent genes and DNA. The V and J calls and clone size are TCRdb's, not the authors'. This sample gives roughly 20,000 distinct CDR3 sequences in total; 45% to 60% of them show up just once. About 5.4% of the sample is in the top ten clones.

The CDR3 runs 13 amino acids, cysteine and phenylalanine included. Only CDR3 DNA is held: 39 bases, read in frame from base 1. CDR1 and CDR2 were assigned from the germline V gene as MNHNS and SASEGT. V has 8 bases trimmed and J has 2 bases trimmed; junction bases matching no gene number 2. Per the publication, the treatment or condition label means: approximately 11-day PBMC culture with coronavirus spike peptide pools or control peptides (ViraFEST assay). The study used the ViraFEST assay, which expanded antigen-specific T cells with peptide pools and then identified expanded clonotypes by TCR sequencing. The positive SARS-CoV-2 PCR tests of the convalescent patients were dated from March to December 2020, before the Alpha, Beta and Delta variants emerged in the United States. Each well held 2 million or so PBMCs cultured in IMDM containing roughly 5% human AB serum and 9 to 10 IU/ml IL-2, with about 9.4 ug/ml peptide pools added. Half of the culture medium was replaced with fresh IL-2-containing medium on days 3 and 7. After less than 12 days of culture, CD4+ T cells were isolated by negative selection using the EasySep CD4+ T cell isolation kit. PBMCs were separated from whole blood using Ficoll-Paque Plus gradient centrifugation and then either used fresh or cryopreserved at -140C. Each culture condition was generally run in triplicate wells.

The source of this sequence is a human donor who had recovered from COVID-19. This receptor chain uses TRBV6-1 and TRBJ2-5, with 10 middle bases fitting TRBD2. What was sequenced was CD4+ T cells from blood, cultured in vitro. The DNA sequence is as follows: TGTGCCAGCGGACTAGCGGAACAAGAGACCCAGTACTTC. Its protein product is CASGLAEQETQYF.